This T cell receptor (beta chain) was captured in a study of Ad26.COV2.S vaccination and SARS-CoV-2 variants. Study background: Ad26.COV2.S, an intramuscular injection, was given once or twice 56 days apart.

Study-wide points: Vaccinees displayed broader spike-specific TCR repertoires than placebo recipients.

Sequencing used immunoSEQ multiplex PCR; TCRdb keeps in-frame clones, though not all of them. This table holds about 480,000 clones, around 90% found once. To note about this clone: Its antigen is as yet unknown.

Trimming pared 6 bases from V and 2 bases from J, leaving 10 bases between. The CDR3 has 13 residues. Germline V gene lookup returns CDR1 MNHEY and CDR2 SVGEGT. Treatment noted: roughly 19 received Ad26.COV2.S at low or high dose, single or two shots; about 5 received placebo; per-sample allocation not given. Samples analyzed were those drawn on day 63 after the first vaccine or placebo injection. Vaccine was an Ad26 vector expressing Wuhan-strain SARS-CoV-2 spike. The clonotype originates from a person between 18 and 65 years old who received the Ad26.COV2.S COVID-19 vaccine or a placebo. Specimen: peripheral blood, collected in a trial of Ad26.COV2.S vaccine versus placebo. The V and J genes are TRBV6-2 or TRBV6-3 and TRBJ1-1; D unclear. In DNA form, the CDR3 reads TGTGCCAGCAGCAAGACCGCCAACACTGAAGCTTTCTTT. This codes for CASSKTANTEAFF.